The T cell receptor beta chain described here comes from a study of CD8+CD57+ T cells in acquired aplastic anemia. TCR beta VDJ combinations and CDR3 sequences were profiled from genomic DNA. Using its own MiXCR run on the reads, TCRdb lists one record per CDR3 protein. This repertoire shows around 150,000 distinct CDR3 sequences, around 45% found once; its top ten account for 1.1%. J lost 5 bases, V lost 7 bases, and 11 bases had no gene match. The germline gives CDR1 SEHNR, CDR2 FQNEAQ (reference sequence). The CDR3 has 14 amino acids. The genes are TRBV7-9 and TRBJ2-7; 7 positions match TRBD1. The receptor was isolated from a human donor in good health. Sequencing was carried out using sorted CD4+, CD8+, or CD8+CD57+ T cells (not recorded which) from PBMCs. DNA of the CDR3: TGTGCCAGCACCATAACCGGGACAGTTGACGAGCAGTACTTC. Residues: CASTITGTVDEQYF.